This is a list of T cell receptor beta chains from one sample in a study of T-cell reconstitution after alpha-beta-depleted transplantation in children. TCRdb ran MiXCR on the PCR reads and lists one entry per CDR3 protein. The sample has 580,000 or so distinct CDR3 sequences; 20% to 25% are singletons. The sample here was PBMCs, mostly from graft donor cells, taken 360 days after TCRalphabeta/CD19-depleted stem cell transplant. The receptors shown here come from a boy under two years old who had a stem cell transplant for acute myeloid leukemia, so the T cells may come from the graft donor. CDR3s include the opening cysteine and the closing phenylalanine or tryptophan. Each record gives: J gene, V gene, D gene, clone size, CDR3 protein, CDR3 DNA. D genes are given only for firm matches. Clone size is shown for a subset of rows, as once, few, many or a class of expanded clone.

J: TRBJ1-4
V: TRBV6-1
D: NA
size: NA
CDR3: CASSEAGTPKDEKLFF
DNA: TGTGCCAGCAGTGAGGCCGGGACACCGAAGGATGAAAAACTGTTTTTT

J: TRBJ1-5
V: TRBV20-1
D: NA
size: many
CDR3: CSALKVGQPQHF
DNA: TGCAGTGCCCTTAAAGTAGGGCAGCCCCAGCATTTT

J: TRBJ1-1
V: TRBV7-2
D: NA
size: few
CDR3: CASSFLHREENTEAFF
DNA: TGTGCCAGCAGCTTTTTGCACAGGGAGGAGAACACTGAAGCTTTCTTT

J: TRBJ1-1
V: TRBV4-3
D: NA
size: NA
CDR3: CASSQRGLGADTEAFF
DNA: TGCGCCAGCAGCCAACGGGGCCTGGGAGCGGACACTGAAGCTTTCTTT

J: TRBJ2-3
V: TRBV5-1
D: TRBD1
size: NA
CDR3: CASSLALGTGGTDTQYF
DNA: TGCGCCAGCAGCTTGGCCCTCGGGACAGGGGGCACAGATACGCAGTATTTT

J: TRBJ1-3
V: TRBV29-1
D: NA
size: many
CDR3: CSVEGDIGTRSGNTIYF
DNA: TGCAGCGTTGAAGGGGATATAGGCACCCGCTCTGGAAACACCATATATTTT

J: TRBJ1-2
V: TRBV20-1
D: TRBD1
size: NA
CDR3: CCARDGTGDFFSYGYTF
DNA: TGCTGTGCTAGAGATGGGACAGGAGACTTCTTTAGCTATGGCTACACCTTC

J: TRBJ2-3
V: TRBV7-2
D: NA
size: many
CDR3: CASSFGGQADTQYF
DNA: TGTGCCAGCAGCTTCGGTGGGCAGGCAGATACGCAGTATTTT

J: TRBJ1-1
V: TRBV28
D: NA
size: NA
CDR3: CASSLWGEFGGEAFF
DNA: TGTGCCAGCAGTTTATGGGGGGAGTTCGGAGGTGAAGCTTTCTTT

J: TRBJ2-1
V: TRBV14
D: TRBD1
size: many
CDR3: CASSPRDRGNEQFF
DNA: TGTGCCAGCAGCCCCCGGGACAGGGGGAATGAGCAGTTCTTC

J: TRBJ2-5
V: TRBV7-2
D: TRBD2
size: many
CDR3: CASSLRVAGDRETQYF
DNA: TGTGCCAGCAGCTTAAGGGTAGCGGGGGATCGAGAGACCCAGTACTTC

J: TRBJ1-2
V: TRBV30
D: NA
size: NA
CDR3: CAWRRSGYTF
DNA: TGTGCCTGGAGGCGGAGTGGCTACACCTTC

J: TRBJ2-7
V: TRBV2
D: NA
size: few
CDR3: CASRGAGEQYF
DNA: TGTGCCAGCAGGGGGGCGGGCGAGCAGTACTTC

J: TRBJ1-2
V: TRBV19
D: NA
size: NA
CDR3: CASSIGFPQVVYGYTF
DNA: TGTGCCAGTAGTATTGGGTTCCCGCAGGTCGTCTATGGCTACACCTTC

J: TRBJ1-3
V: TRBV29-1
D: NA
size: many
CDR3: CSVEGLSGNTIYF
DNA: TGCAGCGTTGAAGGGCTCTCTGGAAACACCATATATTTT

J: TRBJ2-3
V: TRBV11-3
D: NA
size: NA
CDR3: CASSFSGTLYTDTQYF
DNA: TGTGCCAGCAGCTTCTCCGGGACTTTATACACAGATACGCAGTATTTT

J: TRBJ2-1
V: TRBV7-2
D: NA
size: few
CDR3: CASSLGVGFPFF
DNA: TGTGCCAGCAGCTTAGGTGTTGGGTTTCCGTTCTTC

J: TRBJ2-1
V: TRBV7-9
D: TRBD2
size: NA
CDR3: CASSLALGLAGDEQFF
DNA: TGTGCCAGCAGCTTAGCGCTTGGCTTAGCGGGGGACGAGCAGTTCTTC

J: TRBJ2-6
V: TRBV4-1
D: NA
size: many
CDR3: CASSRDNFSGANVLTF
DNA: TGCGCCAGCAGCCGGGACAACTTCTCTGGGGCCAACGTCCTGACTTTC

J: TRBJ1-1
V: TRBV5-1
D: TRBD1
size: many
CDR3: CASSRTGSRETEAFF
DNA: TGCGCCAGCAGCAGGACAGGGTCCCGGGAAACTGAAGCTTTCTTT

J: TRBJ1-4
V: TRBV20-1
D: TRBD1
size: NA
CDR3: CSAGDRLNEKLFF
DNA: TGCAGTGCTGGGGACAGGCTGAATGAAAAACTGTTTTTT

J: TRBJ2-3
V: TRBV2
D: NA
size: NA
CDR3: CASNRIGSTDTQYF
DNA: TGTGCCAGCAACCGAATCGGGAGCACAGATACGCAGTATTTT